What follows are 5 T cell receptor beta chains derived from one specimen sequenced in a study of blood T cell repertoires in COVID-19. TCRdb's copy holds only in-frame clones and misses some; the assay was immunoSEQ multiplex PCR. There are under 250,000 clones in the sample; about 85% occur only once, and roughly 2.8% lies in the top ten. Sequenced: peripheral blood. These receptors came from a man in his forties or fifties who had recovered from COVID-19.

DNA of the CDR3: TGTGCCAGCAGCTTATACTCACAACCGGGACTAGCGGCCCAGGGGGCGTACTTC. Translating gives CASSLYSQPGLAAQGAYF. The chain uses TRBV11-2 and TRBJ2-7, with TRBD2 matching over 11 bases. CDR1 and CDR2 from the germline V gene are SGHAT and FQNNGV. After removal of 2 bases from V and 12 bases from J, the junction contained 21 bases not matched to a gene. This CDR3 is 18 amino acids long.

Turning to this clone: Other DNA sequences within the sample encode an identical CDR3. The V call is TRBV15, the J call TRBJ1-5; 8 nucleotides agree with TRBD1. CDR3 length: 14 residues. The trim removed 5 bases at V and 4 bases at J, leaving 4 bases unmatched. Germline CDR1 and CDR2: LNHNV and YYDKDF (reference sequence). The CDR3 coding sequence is TGTGCCACCAGCCGCGACAGGGGAAATCAGCCCCAGCATTTT. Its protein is CATSRDRGNQPQHF.

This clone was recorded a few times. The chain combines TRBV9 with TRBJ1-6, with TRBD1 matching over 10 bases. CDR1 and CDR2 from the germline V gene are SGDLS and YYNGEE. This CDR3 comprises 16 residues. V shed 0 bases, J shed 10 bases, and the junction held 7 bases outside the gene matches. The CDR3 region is CASSVGRDRGGSPLHF. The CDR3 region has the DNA TGTGCCAGCAGCGTAGGCCGGGACAGGGGTGGGTCACCCCTCCACTTT.

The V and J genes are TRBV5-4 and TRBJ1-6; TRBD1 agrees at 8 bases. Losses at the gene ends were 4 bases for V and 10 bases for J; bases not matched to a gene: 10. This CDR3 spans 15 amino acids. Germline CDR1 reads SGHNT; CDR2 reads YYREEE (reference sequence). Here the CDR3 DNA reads TGTGCCAGCAGCAACACGACAGGGGCCAGATCACCCCTCCACTTT. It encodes CASSNTTGARSPLHF.

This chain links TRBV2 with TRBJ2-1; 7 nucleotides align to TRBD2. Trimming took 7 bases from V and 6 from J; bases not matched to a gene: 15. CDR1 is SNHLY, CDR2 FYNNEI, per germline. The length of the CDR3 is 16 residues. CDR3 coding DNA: TGTGCCAGCACTCAACAGGCGGCGGGAGTACCCAATGAGCAGTTCTTC. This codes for CASTQQAAGVPNEQFF.